The 17 T cell receptor beta chains listed next were all sequenced from one sample in a study of blood T cell repertoires in COVID-19. The data were produced by immunoSEQ multiplex PCR, yet TCRdb's version contains in-frame clones alone and is incomplete. The table has 110,000 to 150,000 clones, around 81% seen once; the top ten hold roughly 7.3%. Sequenced sample: peripheral blood. The receptors were sampled from a human donor in a cohort sampled during active COVID-19.

V and J are TRBV18 and TRBJ2-3; a possible D gene is TRBD1 (7 bases). The V gene lost 4 bases and the J gene lost 4 bases, with 24 bases spanning the gap. This CDR3 has 18 residues. Germline V CDR1 and CDR2: KGHSH, LQKENI. CDR3 protein: CASSRLPTGEEIADTQYF. CDR3 sequence (DNA): TGTGCCAGCTCACGCTTGCCCACAGGGGAGGAAATCGCAGATACGCAGTATTTT.

The chain recombines TRBV5-1 with TRBJ2-3, with D perhaps matching TRBD1 (5 bases). The germline V gene has CDR1 SGHRS and CDR2 YFSETQ. Trimming took off 3 bases at V and 6 bases at J, with 17 bases between the two ends. The CDR3 has 15 amino acids. CDR3 loop: CASSSGHRIEDTQYF. Here the CDR3 DNA reads TGCGCCAGCAGCTCCGGACACAGGATTGAGGATACGCAGTATTTT. Combining the CDR3 with reference TRBV5-1 and TRBJ2-3 gives the whole variable domain KAGVTQTPRYLIKTRGQQVTLSCSPISGHRSVSWYQQTPGQGLQFLFEYFSETQRNKGNFPGRFSGRQFSNSRSEMNVSTLELGDSALYLCASSSGHRIEDTQYFGPGTRLTVL.

This chain links TRBV5-1 with TRBJ2-2; 11 positions agree with TRBD2. V shed 3 bases, J shed 5 bases, and the junction held 3 bases outside the gene matches. Germline V gene data show CDR1 as SGHRS and CDR2 as YFSETQ. CDR3 length: 15 amino acids. Here the CDR3 reads CASSWGTSGTGELFF. For the CDR3, the DNA is TGCGCCAGCAGCTGGGGGACTAGCGGAACCGGGGAGCTGTTTTTT.

The chain joins TRBV4-1 to TRBJ2-1, with TRBD2 matching 7 bases. The CDR3 runs 16 residues. The V gene's germline CDR1 is MGHRA and CDR2 YSYEKL. Trimming at V came to 4 bases and at J to 6 bases, leaving 12 bases not matched to a gene. The CDR3 region is CASSPPSGTVSNEQFF. DNA for the CDR3: TGCGCCAGCAGCCCCCCTAGCGGAACAGTCAGCAATGAGCAGTTCTTC.

The rearrangement uses TRBV6-4 and TRBJ2-7; 9 nucleotides match TRBD1. V lost 6 bases, J lost 2 bases, and 2 bases stayed unmatched. Germline V lookup: CDR1 MRHNA, CDR2 SNTAGT. The CDR3 consists of 13 residues. CDR3 in amino acids: CASSRDRAYEQYF. DNA of the CDR3: TGTGCCAGCAGCCGGGACAGGGCCTACGAGCAGTACTTC.

The genes are TRBV3-1 (or the pseudogene TRBV3-2) and TRBJ1-1, with D possibly TRBD1 on 6 matching bases. V lost 2 bases and J 4 bases, leaving 14 bases between the germline ends. Germline V gene sequence: CDR1 LGHDT, CDR2 YNNKEL (reference sequence). The CDR3 runs to 15 residues. CDR3 in amino acids: CASSQHPQGSTEAFF. The CDR3 DNA is TGTGCCAGCAGCCAACACCCACAGGGATCCACTGAAGCTTTCTTT.

This clone occurred a few times. The chain combines TRBV6-6 with TRBJ1-1; 9 bases are shared with TRBD1. With 5 bases clipped from V and 4 bases from J, the junction kept 23 bases outside the gene matches. Germline CDR1 MNHNY, CDR2 SVGAGI (reference sequence). This CDR3 spans 20 amino acids. The CDR3 loop reads CASSRPPKGTGIMSVTEAFF. The CDR3 DNA reads as TGTGCCAGCAGTCGCCCACCAAAAGGGACAGGGATAATGTCGGTCACTGAAGCTTTCTTT.

The CDR3 loop reads CASSERIAKNIQYF. The CDR3 DNA sequence: TGTGCCAGCAGTGAGCGGATAGCCAAAAACATTCAGTACTTC. The genes are TRBV2 and TRBJ2-4; no definite D call. The CDR3 consists of 14 residues. CDR1 and CDR2 (germline): SNHLY, FYNNEI. V shed 3 bases and J shed 0 bases, with 6 bases lying between them.

In this sample, this clone turned up a few times. This chain uses TRBV19 with TRBJ2-3; D is unclear. CDR3 length: 13 residues. Deletions cut 5 bases from V and 2 bases from J, with 8 bases between. The V gene's germline CDR1 is LNHDA and CDR2 SQIVND (reference sequence). The CDR3 spells CASSSSSTDTQYF. The DNA of the CDR3 is TGTGCCAGTAGTTCCTCGTCCACAGATACGCAGTATTTT.

The chain couples TRBV19 to TRBJ2-3, with TRBD2 identical over 8 bases. J gave up 2 bases and V 6 bases, and 4 bases lay outside the gene matches. Germline values: CDR1 LNHDA, CDR2 SQIVND (reference sequence). The CDR3 extends over 14 amino acids. CDR3 in amino acids: CASRAGGHTDTQYF. Written as DNA, the CDR3 is TGTGCCAGTAGGGCGGGGGGCCACACAGATACGCAGTATTTT. Filled out from reference TRBV19 and TRBJ2-3, the complete variable domain reads DGGITQSPKYLFRKEGQNVTLSCEQNLNHDAMYWYRQDPGQGLRLIYYSQIVNDFQKGDIAEGYSVSREKKESFPLTVTSAQKNPTAFYLCASRAGGHTDTQYFGPGTRLTVL.

The chain is built from TRBV18 and TRBJ2-2, with 8 bases aligning to TRBD1. V lost 6 bases and J lost 1; bases outside the gene matches: 4. Looked up from germline, CDR1 is KGHSH and CDR2 is LQKENI. This CDR3 is built from 15 residues. The CDR3 here is CASSAGTGNTGELFF. For the CDR3, the DNA is TGTGCCAGCTCGGCCGGGACAGGGAACACCGGGGAGCTGTTTTTT.

This chain joins TRBV27 and TRBJ2-3, with a weak D call TRBD2 (6 bases). V shed 10 bases and J shed 0 bases, with 11 bases lying between them. CDR1 is MNHEY and CDR2 is SMNVEV in the germline V gene (reference sequence). There are 13 residues in the CDR3. The CDR3 region is CATGGVSTDTQYF. DNA for the CDR3: TGTGCCACCGGGGGAGTTAGCACAGATACGCAGTATTTT.

The J gene is TRBJ2-3, the V gene TRBV4-2, with TRBD2 matching 10 bases. Germline values: CDR1 LGHNA, CDR2 YNFKEQ. Trimming took 2 bases from V and 4 from J; bases not matched to a gene: 3. This CDR3 is built from 15 residues. Here the CDR3 DNA reads TGTGCCAGCAGCCAATATAGCGGGGGGTCAGATACGCAGTATTTT. It encodes CASSQYSGGSDTQYF.

The chain recombines TRBV5-1 with TRBJ2-7; TRBD1 matches 7 bases. Germline V lookup: CDR1 SGHRS, CDR2 YFSETQ. CDR3 length equals 14 residues. V trimming: 2 bases; J trimming: 1 base; junction bases outside the gene matches: 3. CDR3: CASSFYRGSYEQYF. In nucleotides, the CDR3 is TGCGCCAGCAGCTTTTACAGGGGTTCCTACGAGCAGTACTTC.

The chain joins TRBV23-1 to TRBJ2-2, with D possibly being TRBD1 (6 bases). TRBV23-1 is designated an ORF whose function remains uncertain. This CDR3 comprises 16 residues. The V and J ends lost 3 bases and 4 bases respectively, with 15 bases between them. CDR3 in DNA: TGCGCCAGCAGTCACAGGGGTCAGAAGATCACCGGGGAGCTGTTTTTT. Protein product: CASSHRGQKITGELFF.

The chain joins TRBV12-3 or TRBV12-4 to TRBJ1-2; 7 nucleotides match TRBD1. This CDR3 has 13 residues. The V and J ends lost 5 bases and 3 bases, in that order; junction bases with no gene match: 3. The CDR3, as DNA: TGTGCCAGCAGTCCCACAGGGGACTATGGCTACACCTTC. The encoded protein is CASSPTGDYGYTF.

This clone was seen only once. The CDR3, as DNA: TGTGCCAGAAAAGGATATAGGGGGGGGCGATCCGCCGGCACCTACGAGCAGTACTTC. Its protein product is CARKGYRGGRSAGTYEQYF. The V gene is TRBV5-3, the J gene TRBJ2-7, with a weak D call TRBD2 (7 bases). TRBV5-3 is given ORF status, its function remaining uncertain. CDR3 size: 19 residues. The V end lost 6 bases, the J end lost 2 bases, and 30 bases lay between the germline ends.